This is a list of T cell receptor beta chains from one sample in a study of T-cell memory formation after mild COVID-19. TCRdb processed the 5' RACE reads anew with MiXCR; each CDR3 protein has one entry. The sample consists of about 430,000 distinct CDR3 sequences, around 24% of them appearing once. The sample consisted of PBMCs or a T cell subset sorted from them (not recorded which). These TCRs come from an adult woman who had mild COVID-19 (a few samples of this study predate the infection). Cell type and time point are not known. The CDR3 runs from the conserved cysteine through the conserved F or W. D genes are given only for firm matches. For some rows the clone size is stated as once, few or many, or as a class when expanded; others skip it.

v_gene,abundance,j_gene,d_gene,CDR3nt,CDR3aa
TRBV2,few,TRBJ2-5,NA,TGTGCCAGCAGTGAATGGGGGCCCCAAGAGACCCAGTACTTC,CASSEWGPQETQYF
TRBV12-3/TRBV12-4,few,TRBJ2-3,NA,TGTGCCAGCAGTTTACAGGGGACGAGCACAGATACGCAGTATTTT,CASSLQGTSTDTQYF
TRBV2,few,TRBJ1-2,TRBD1,TGTGCCAGCAGTGGACAGGGGAAGTGGGATGGCTACACCTTC,CASSGQGKWDGYTF
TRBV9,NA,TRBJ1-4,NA,TGTGCCAGCAGCGTAGGCTGGAATGAAAAACTGTTTTTT,CASSVGWNEKLFF
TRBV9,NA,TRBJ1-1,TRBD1,TGTGCCAGCAGCGTAGAAGGGGGCAGCTCTGAAGCTTTCTTT,CASSVEGGSSEAFF
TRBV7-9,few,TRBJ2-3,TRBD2,TGTGCCAGCACCGGACTATCGGGGGGTACGCAGTATTTT,CASTGLSGGTQYF
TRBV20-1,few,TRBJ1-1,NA,TGCAGTGCTCAAGAGCCAGGGGACACTGAAGCTTTCTTT,CSAQEPGDTEAFF
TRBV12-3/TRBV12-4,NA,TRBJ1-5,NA,TGTGCCAGCAGTTTAGCCCTTCAGGGTAACCAGCCCCAGCATTTT,CASSLALQGNQPQHF
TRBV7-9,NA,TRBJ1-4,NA,TGTGCCAGCAGCCTCATCATTGTGGGGGGAAAAGCAACTAATGAAAAACTGTTTTTT,CASSLIIVGGKATNEKLFF
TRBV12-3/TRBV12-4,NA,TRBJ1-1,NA,TGTGCCAGCAGTTTAGTTACAGGGCCGAACACTGAAGCTTTCTTT,CASSLVTGPNTEAFF
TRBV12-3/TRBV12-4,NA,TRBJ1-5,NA,TGTGCCAGCAACACAGGGAGAGAGCCCCAGCATTTT,CASNTGREPQHF
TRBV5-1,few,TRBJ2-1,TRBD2,TGCGCCAGCAGCGGAGGGACTAGCGGGAACCTTGGTGAGCAGTTCTTC,CASSGGTSGNLGEQFF
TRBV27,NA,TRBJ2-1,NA,TGTGCCAGCAGTTTATCCCATTACAATGAGCAGTTCTTC,CASSLSHYNEQFF
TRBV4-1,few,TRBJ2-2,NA,TGCGCCAGCAGCCATACAACAGGTGCCGGGGAGCTGTTTTTT,CASSHTTGAGELFF
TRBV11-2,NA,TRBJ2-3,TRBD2,TGTGCCAGCAGTTCTAGCGGGGGGGTCACAGATACGCAGTATTTT,CASSSSGGVTDTQYF
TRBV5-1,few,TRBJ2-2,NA,TGCGCCAGCAGTGGTCAAAACACCGGGGAGCTGTTTTTT,CASSGQNTGELFF
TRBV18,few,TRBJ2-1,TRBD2,TGTGCCAGCTCTGAATCCGGGACTAGCGGGAGGGCCTTGTACAATGAGCAGTTCTTC,CASSESGTSGRALYNEQFF